The clone carrying this T cell receptor (beta chain) was picked up a small number of times. Its specificity is not known. The data belong to a study of T cell clonality in common variable immunodeficiency. Most patients and controls had Caucasian heritage. Blood samples were heparinized, roughly 5 to 8.5 ml per donor. Study results and limitations: Compared with controls, CVID subjects had fewer shared TCRbeta clones. Reportedly, TCR beta sequences from common variable immunodeficiency showed fewer deletions and N-nucleotide insertions. CVID subjects showed higher TCRbeta clonality than healthy controls.

Here immunoSEQ multiplex PCR was the method, and the copy in TCRdb shows in-frame clones only, minus some. The sample shows tens of thousands of clones, no singletons; the ten largest hold 29%. Material for sequencing was peripheral blood mononuclear cells. The receptor was derived from a human donor with common variable immunodeficiency.

The CDR3 region is CASSREETQYF. The covered CDR3 bases are TGTGCCAGCAGCCGGGAAGAGACC. J is TRBJ2-5 and V is TRBV7-2; D is uncertain. The read ends 3 residues before the CDR3 terminus; that terminus is restored from the germline J gene. The germline V gene encodes CDR1 SGHTA and CDR2 FQGNSA. This CDR3 is built from 11 residues. Trimming removed 5 bases from V and 3 bases from J, with 4 bases in between.